This T cell receptor beta chain came from a study of identical twins. Notes on the study in general: Model-predicted out-of-frame TCR alpha sharing fell below observed values in monozygotic twins.

MiXCR, applied by TCRdb to the 5' RACE reads, yields one record per CDR3 protein. The sample shows around 300,000 distinct CDR3 sequences, approximately 8.5% of them seen only once. The sample holds many counts of this clonotype. Its matching antigen is unknown. This CDR3 has 12 amino acids. The germline gives CDR1 DFQATT, CDR2 SNEGSKA (reference sequence). V lost 0 bases and J lost 0, with 3 bases in between. The sample was also reused in another study, on yellow fever vaccine responses in identical twins.

Source material: memory (CD45RO+) T cells sorted from blood. The source of this sequence is a woman between 18 and 29 years old in good health. This chain uses TRBV20-1 with TRBJ2-7, with D unresolved. CDR3 sequence (DNA): TGCAGTGCTAGAGAGAGCTCCTACGAGCAGTACGTC. This sequence encodes CSARESSYEQYV.